This T cell receptor (beta chain) was recorded in a study of beta chain features in type 1 diabetes. This clone has a handful of counts. Sequenced material consisted of expressed TCRB transcripts (all of the isolated RNA was reverse transcribed). Profiled with immunoSEQ multiplex PCR; TCRdb holds only in-frame clones, not every one. The repertoire holds 300,000 to 350,000 clones, with approximately 8% as singletons. Sequencing was done on a sample of central memory CD4+ T cells from blood. The receptor's source is a woman aged 18-35 years in good health.

Written as DNA, the CDR3 is TGTGCCAGCAGCTTAGCACTACCTAGCGGGAGTACGGCTCGGTTTAATACGCAGTATTTT. Translation gives CASSLALPSGSTARFNTQYF. The V and J genes are TRBV7-2 and TRBJ2-3, with 10 bases aligning to TRBD2. After removal of 0 bases from V and 7 bases from J, the junction contained 19 bases not matched to a gene. The CDR3 sequence is 20 residues long. Germline V gene data show CDR1 as SGHTA and CDR2 as FQGNSA.